These 28 T cell receptor beta chains share one sample of origin, sequenced in a study of Ad26.COV2.S vaccination and SARS-CoV-2 variants. Treatment indicated: roughly 18 received Ad26.COV2.S at low or high dose, single or two shots; several received placebo; per-sample allocation not given. The samples were gathered on day 63 after the first injection of vaccine or placebo. Repertoires were generated with immunoSEQ multiplex PCR, while TCRdb's copy carries only in-frame clones and drops some. Of around 320,000 clones in the sample, around four fifths were seen once. This material consisted of peripheral blood, taken in a trial of Ad26.COV2.S vaccine versus placebo. All receptors come from a person between 18 and 65 years old who received the Ad26.COV2.S COVID-19 vaccine or a placebo.

The CDR3 loop reads CASTLSPGQPQHF. CDR3 DNA: TGTGCCAGCACTTTGAGTCCCGGTCAGCCCCAGCATTTT. J is TRBJ1-5 and V is TRBV2; D is uncertain. CDR3 length: 13 amino acids. Germline loops: CDR1 SNHLY, CDR2 FYNNEI. V was shortened by 7 bases and J by 6 bases, with 13 bases between the two germline ends.

The chain links TRBV7-8 to TRBJ1-3; D is undetermined. Per the germline V gene, CDR1 is SGHVS and CDR2 is FQNEAQ. Deletions cut 0 bases from V and 4 bases from J, with 10 bases between. The CDR3 totals 15 residues. In DNA, the CDR3 is TGTGCCAGCAGCTTAGCACTTGAAGGCGGAAACACCATATATTTT. It is translated as CASSLALEGGNTIYF.

The chain employs TRBV6-5 and TRBJ1-3; 7 bases align to TRBD1. Germline lookup yields CDR1 MNHEY and CDR2 SVGAGI. V shed 4 bases and J 2 bases; nucleotides not matched to a gene: 5. This CDR3 has 15 residues. In DNA, the CDR3 is TGTGCCAGCAGTTCCTTTACAGGGGCTGGAAACACCATATATTTT. It codes for CASSSFTGAGNTIYF.

Points on this clone: Other DNA variants within this sample encode the same CDR3. The chain combines TRBV19 with TRBJ2-7, with D perhaps TRBD1 (6 bases). CDR1 is LNHDA, CDR2 SQIVND, per germline (reference sequence). Trimming removed 6 bases from V and 2 bases from J, with 11 bases in between. This CDR3 has 13 residues. CDR3 residues: CASSTGTTYEQYF. The DNA for the CDR3 is TGTGCCAGTAGCACCGGGACAACCTACGAGCAGTACTTC. Full variable domain (remainder filled in from reference TRBV19 and TRBJ2-7): DGGITQSPKYLFRKEGQNVTLSCEQNLNHDAMYWYRQDPGQGLRLIYYSQIVNDFQKGDIAEGYSVSREKKESFPLTVTSAQKNPTAFYLCASSTGTTYEQYFGPGTRLTVT.

V and J are TRBV2 and TRBJ1-5; D unresolved. This CDR3 has 14 amino acids. V lost 1 base and J lost 7, with 11 bases in between. Looked up from germline, CDR1 is SNHLY and CDR2 is FYNNEI. CDR3 sequence: CASSEVVADQPQHF. The CDR3 DNA reads TGTGCCAGCAGTGAAGTCGTGGCGGACCAGCCCCAGCATTTT.

The chain combines TRBV7-2 with TRBJ1-5, with TRBD1 as a possible D gene (5 bases). Trimming removed 2 bases at V and 4 bases at J, with 9 bases between. This CDR3 is 14 amino acids long. Germline V gene sequence: CDR1 SGHTA, CDR2 FQGNSA. The CDR3 bases are TGTGCCAGCAGCTTACTCGGGGCGAATCAGCCCCAGCATTTT. Amino acid sequence: CASSLLGANQPQHF.

V usage is TRBV12-5 and J usage is TRBJ1-1; D unresolved. The CDR3 contains 14 residues. CDR1 is LGHNT and CDR2 is FRNRAP in the germline V gene. The germline V and J ends were trimmed by 2 bases and 5 bases, with 12 bases remaining between them. CDR3 DNA sequence: TGTGCTAGTGGTTTGCGGAGGGAGCGGACTGAAGCTTTCTTT. This gives the protein CASGLRRERTEAFF. Combining the CDR3 with reference TRBV12-5 and TRBJ1-1 gives the whole variable domain DARVTQTPRHKVTEMGQEVTMRCQPILGHNTVFWYRQTMMQGLELLAYFRNRAPLDDSGMPKDRFSAEMPDATLATLKIQPSEPRDSAVYFCASGLRRERTEAFFGQGTRLTVV.

The chain uses TRBV11-1 and TRBJ2-1; 11 bases align to TRBD2. Germline V gives CDR1 SGHAT, CDR2 FQDESV (reference sequence). The J segment lost 7 bases and the V segment lost 4 bases, leaving 6 bases of the junction unmatched. The CDR3 sequence is 15 residues long. CDR3 protein: CASSSIAGGFNEQFF. DNA of the CDR3: TGTGCCAGCAGCTCAATAGCGGGGGGGTTTAATGAGCAGTTCTTC.

V is TRBV5-1 and J is TRBJ2-7; a weak D match, TRBD1 (5 bases). The CDR3 contains 14 residues. V was trimmed by 1 base and J by 2 bases, leaving 10 bases between them. Germline lookup yields CDR1 SGHRS and CDR2 YFSETQ. CDR3 sequence reads: CASSLTGFAYEQYF. For the CDR3, the DNA is TGCGCCAGCAGCTTGACAGGTTTCGCCTACGAGCAGTACTTC.

There are a few counts of this clone. V is TRBV28 and J is TRBJ1-5, with D unresolved. V was clipped by 2 bases and J by 3 bases, with 20 bases between them. The CDR3 has 18 amino acids. Germline V lookup: CDR1 MDHEN, CDR2 SYDVKM. The CDR3 nucleotides read TGTGCCAGCAGTTTAGGCTCCGCAGGCGACTTCTTCAATCAGCCCCAGCATTTT. Protein sequence: CASSLGSAGDFFNQPQHF.

In the case of this clone: A read error may produce the germline difference seen at one junction end. The genes are TRBV7-9 and TRBJ1-4; 7 positions agree with TRBD1. Germline lookup yields CDR1 SEHNR and CDR2 FQNEAQ (reference sequence). The CDR3 consists of 15 residues. CDR3 sequence: CASSLGTALNEKLFF. In DNA, the CDR3 is TGTGCCAGCAGTTTAGGGACAGCTCTTAATGAAAAACTGTTTTTT. Together with reference TRBV7-9 and TRBJ1-4, the CDR3 gives the full variable domain: DTGVSQNPRHKITKRGQNVTFRCDPISEHNRLYWYRQTLGQGPEFLTYFQNEAQLEKSRLLSDRFSAERPKGSFSTLEIQRTEQGDSAMYLCASSLGTALNEKLFFGSGTQLSVL.

The chain joins TRBV9 to TRBJ1-2; D unclear. The CDR3 extends over 12 amino acids. V lost 0 bases and J 8 bases, leaving 8 bases between the germline ends. From germline, CDR1 is SGDLS and CDR2 YYNGEE. CDR3 nucleotides: TGTGCCAGCAGCGTAGCTAATGAAGGCTACACCTTC. It codes for CASSVANEGYTF.

The chain joins TRBV6-6 to TRBJ1-1; 8 nucleotides agree with TRBD1. J lost 5 bases, V lost 6 bases, and 8 bases had no gene match. CDR1 MNHNY and CDR2 SVGAGI come from the germline V gene (reference sequence). There are 14 residues in the CDR3. The CDR3 DNA reads TGTGCCAGCAGCGACAGGGGAATTTGGACTGAAGCTTTCTTT. It specifies CASSDRGIWTEAFF.

This chain joins TRBV12-3 or TRBV12-4 and TRBJ2-5; weak D call: TRBD1 (5 bases). Between the trimmed V and J ends, which lost 6 bases and 1 base, there was a span of 9 bases. This CDR3 is 13 amino acids long. The DNA of the CDR3 is TGTGCCAGCAGAGCTACAGGCCAAGAGACCCAGTACTTC. Translating gives CASRATGQETQYF.

J is TRBJ1-1 and V is TRBV5-1, with D possibly being TRBD1 (5 bases). Germline CDR1 SGHRS, CDR2 YFSETQ. V was trimmed by 1 base and J by 1 base, leaving 14 bases between them. The CDR3 totals 16 residues. Here the CDR3 DNA reads TGCGCCAGCAGCTTGAGTGGGGGAACAGAGAACACTGAAGCTTTCTTT. It codes for CASSLSGGTENTEAFF.

This clone was seen just once. This chain links TRBV28 with TRBJ2-7; D ambiguous. The CDR3 contains 11 residues. Germline V gene lookup returns CDR1 MDHEN and CDR2 SYDVKM. The V end lost 6 bases, the J end lost 3 bases, and 6 bases lay between the germline ends. CDR3 amino acids: CASSAFYEQYF. The DNA of the CDR3 is TGTGCCAGCAGCGCCTTCTACGAGCAGTACTTC.

A single count supports this clone. The chain joins TRBV29-1 to TRBJ2-5; D is unresolved. The V gene's germline CDR1 is SQVTM and CDR2 ANQGSEA. The V end was cut by 2 bases, the J end by 5 bases, with 9 bases between. The CDR3 is made up of 12 amino acids. CDR3 sequence: CSVELSGETQYF. CDR3 DNA sequence: TGCAGCGTTGAACTGAGTGGGGAGACCCAGTACTTC.

V usage is TRBV10-3 and J usage is TRBJ1-1; 11 bases fit TRBD1. This CDR3 contains 14 residues. The V segment lost 9 bases and the J segment 4 bases; nucleotides outside the gene matches: 7. Germline V CDR1 and CDR2: ENHRY, SYGVKD. The CDR3 coding sequence is TGTGCCATACGGGGGACAGGGGGACGCACTGAAGCTTTCTTT. It is translated as CAIRGTGGRTEAFF.

The rearrangement joins TRBV4-2 to TRBJ1-4; D remains ambiguous. The V gene lost 6 bases and the J gene lost 4 bases, with 12 bases spanning the gap. This CDR3 has 14 amino acids. Per germline, CDR1 LGHNA and CDR2 YNFKEQ. The CDR3 reads CASRHEGFNEKLFF. Here the CDR3 DNA reads TGTGCCAGCAGACATGAAGGGTTTAATGAAAAACTGTTTTTT.

The chain carries TRBV19 and TRBJ2-1; 9 nucleotides align to TRBD2. This CDR3 spans 16 amino acids. CDR1 is LNHDA, CDR2 SQIVND, per germline (reference sequence). V dropped 5 bases and J dropped 2; count of bases not matched to a gene: 7. The CDR3 spells CASSSIAGEAYNEQFF. The CDR3 nucleotides are TGTGCCAGTAGTTCCATAGCGGGGGAGGCCTACAATGAGCAGTTCTTC.

The chain is built from TRBV2 and TRBJ2-7; TRBD1 matches 10 bases. The CDR3 length is 15 residues. Per germline, CDR1 SNHLY and CDR2 FYNNEI. Trimming at V came to 8 bases and at J to 2 bases, leaving 9 bases not matched to a gene. The CDR3: CASGLRDRGPYEQYF. The CDR3, as DNA: TGTGCCAGCGGCCTCCGGGACAGGGGACCCTACGAGCAGTACTTC.

This chain links TRBV11-2 with TRBJ2-3; TRBD2 matches at 7 bases. This CDR3 is 16 amino acids long. Germline CDR1 SGHAT, CDR2 FQNNGV. V was pared by 2 bases and J by 1 base, with 6 bases of the junction left unmatched. The CDR3 reads CASSLYRDYRTDTQYF. DNA for the CDR3: TGTGCCAGCAGCTTATACCGGGACTACCGCACAGATACGCAGTATTTT. Supplemented by reference TRBV11-2 and TRBJ2-3, the full variable domain reads EAGVAQSPRYKIIEKRQSVAFWCNPISGHATLYWYQQILGQGPKLLIQFQNNGVVDDSQLPKDRFSAERLKGVDSTLKIQPAKLEDSAVYLCASSLYRDYRTDTQYFGPGTRLTVL.

This clone was seen once. V and J are TRBV7-9 and TRBJ1-5; D gene ambiguous. CDR3 length: 13 residues. The germline V and J ends were trimmed by 5 bases and 7 bases, with 12 bases remaining between them. CDR1 is SEHNR and CDR2 is FQNEAQ in the germline V gene (reference sequence). Here the CDR3 reads CASSPDANQPQHF. In DNA, the CDR3 is TGTGCCAGCAGCCCGGATGCGAACCAGCCCCAGCATTTT.

The chain couples TRBV19 to TRBJ2-3; perhaps D is TRBD1 or TRBD2 (6 bases each). V lost 10 bases, J lost 0 bases, and 17 bases lay in between. CDR3 size: 15 residues. Germline V gene data show CDR1 as LNHDA and CDR2 as SQIVND (reference sequence). The CDR3 DNA reads TGTGCCACCCGAGAAGGGGGGACTAGCACAGATACGCAGTATTTT. Translated, it gives CATREGGTSTDTQYF.

This chain connects TRBV5-5 to TRBJ1-5; the D is unclear. This CDR3 is built from 14 residues. Looked up from germline, CDR1 is SGHKS and CDR2 is YYEKEE (reference sequence). Trimming cost V 0 bases and J 7 bases, with 11 bases left between them. The CDR3 sequence: CASSLGPGGQPQHF. CDR3 sequence (DNA): TGTGCCAGCAGCTTGGGGCCGGGCGGGCAGCCCCAGCATTTT.

The rearrangement uses TRBV20-1 and TRBJ2-7, with unresolved D. The CDR3 loop spans 13 amino acids. Deletions cut 3 bases from V and 5 bases from J, with 14 bases between. Germline CDR1 reads DFQATT; CDR2 reads SNEGSKA (reference sequence). CDR3 DNA: TGCAGTGCTAGTCGAGGCAGTAGGAACGAGCAGTACTTC. It encodes CSASRGSRNEQYF.

The V call is TRBV13, the J call TRBJ2-1; D might be TRBD2 (5 bases). The CDR3 spans 13 residues. V was trimmed by 3 bases and J by 2 bases, leaving 5 bases between them. CDR1 is PRHDT and CDR2 is FYEKMQ in the germline V gene (reference sequence). As DNA, the CDR3 is TGTGCCAGCAGCTTCGGGGCCTACAATGAGCAGTTCTTC. Protein: CASSFGAYNEQFF. Full variable domain (outside the CDR3, taken from reference TRBV13 and TRBJ2-1): AAGVIQSPRHLIKEKRETATLKCYPIPRHDTVYWYQQGPGQDPQFLISFYEKMQSDKGSIPDRFSAQQFSDYHSELNMSSLELGDSALYFCASSFGAYNEQFFGPGTRLTVL.

The chain links TRBV6-2 or TRBV6-3 to TRBJ1-6; TRBD1 aligns across 8 bases. The CDR3 runs 13 residues. V lost 5 bases to trimming and J lost 13 bases; unmatched junction nucleotides: 7. The V gene's germline CDR1 is MNHEY and CDR2 SVGEGT. The CDR3 loop reads CASSEDRDLPLHF. In DNA form, the CDR3 reads TGTGCCAGCAGTGAGGACAGGGACTTGCCCCTCCACTTT.